The subject of this entry is one TCR beta chain. Sequencing of TCR beta was carried out in blood CD8+ and CD4+ T cells. It was healthy donors who served as the controls, matched for age and sex. Both CD4+ and CD8+ T cells were negatively isolated, and TEMRA cells underwent FACS enrichment. An input of roughly 0.5 to 1 ug of RNA was subjected to reverse transcription using random hexamers. With immunoSEQ multiplex PCR, TCR beta CDR3 was amplified across 54 Vbeta and 13 Jbeta. Via MiXCR, TCRdb re-called the immunoSEQ multiplex PCR reads, giving one row per CDR3 protein. The sample records 90,000 to 150,000 distinct CDR3 sequences, 80% to 95% being singletons. The CDR3 is made up of 14 amino acids. Germline V lookup: CDR1 MNHEY, CDR2 SMNVEV (reference sequence). The V gene end was trimmed by 6 bases and the J gene end by 3 bases; junction bases not matched to a gene: 5. This sample is part of a study of CD8 T cells in Susac syndrome.

Source material: CD8+ T cells from PBMCs. The sequence was collected from a human donor in good health. The J gene is TRBJ2-7, the V gene TRBV27; TRBD1 aligns across 10 bases. The CDR3 reads CASSLGQGYYEQYF. The CDR3 region has the DNA TGTGCCAGCAGCCTGGGACAGGGGTACTACGAGCAGTACTTC.